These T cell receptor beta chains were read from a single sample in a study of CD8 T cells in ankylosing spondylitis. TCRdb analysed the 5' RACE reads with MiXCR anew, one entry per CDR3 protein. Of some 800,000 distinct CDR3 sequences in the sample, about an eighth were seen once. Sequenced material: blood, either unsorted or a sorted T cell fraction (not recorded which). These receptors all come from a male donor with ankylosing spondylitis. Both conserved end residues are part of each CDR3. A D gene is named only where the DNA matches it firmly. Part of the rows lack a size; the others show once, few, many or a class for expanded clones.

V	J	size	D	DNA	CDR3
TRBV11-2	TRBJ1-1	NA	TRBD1	TGTGCCAGCAGCTTAAGCTTTTCGTTTTATCAGGGGGACACTGAAGCTTTCTTT	CASSLSFSFYQGDTEAFF
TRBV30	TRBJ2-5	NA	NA	TGTGCCTGGGGAAAAGGACTGTCCCAAGAGACCCAGTACTTC	CAWGKGLSQETQYF
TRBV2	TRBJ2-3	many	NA	TGTGCCAGCAGGGGAGATACGCAGTATTTT	CASRGDTQYF
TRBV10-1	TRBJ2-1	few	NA	TGCGCCAGCAGTGAGTCGGGAAGGAATGAGCAGTTCTTC	CASSESGRNEQFF
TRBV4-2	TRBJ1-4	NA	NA	TGTGCCAGCAGCCAACAATCGCCGGCCGGGGAAAAACTGTTTTTT	CASSQQSPAGEKLFF
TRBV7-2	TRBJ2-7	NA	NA	TGTGCCAGCAGCCCTCAAGCAGGTGTCAGCGTCTACGAGCAGTACTTC	CASSPQAGVSVYEQYF
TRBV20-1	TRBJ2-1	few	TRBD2	TGCAGTGCTCCCAAACTAGCGGGGTCGACCTCCTACAATGAGCAGTTCTTC	CSAPKLAGSTSYNEQFF
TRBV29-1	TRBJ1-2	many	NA	TGCAGCGTCTTGCTACTCTATGGCTACACCTTC	CSVLLLYGYTF
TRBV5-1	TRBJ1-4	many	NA	TGCGCCAGCAGCTTGGGAGTTGACAGAAATGAAAAACTGTTTTTT	CASSLGVDRNEKLFF
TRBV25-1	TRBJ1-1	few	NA	TGTGCCAGCAAGGCCTCGGGAGGGAACACTGAAGCTTTCTTT	CASKASGGNTEAFF
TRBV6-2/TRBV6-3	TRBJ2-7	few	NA	TGTGCCAGCAGTTCCCAGGGTAGAGGCTCCTACGAGCAGTACTTC	CASSSQGRGSYEQYF
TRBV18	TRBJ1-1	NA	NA	TGTGCCAGCTCGACCGGACCCTCTGCTCTGAACACTGAAGCTTTCTTT	CASSTGPSALNTEAFF
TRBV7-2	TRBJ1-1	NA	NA	TGTGCCAGCAGCTATGGGGCAGTTGCTTTCTTT	CASSYGAVAFF
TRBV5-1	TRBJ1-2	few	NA	TGCGCCAGCAGCTTGGGACAGGCCTTCAGGGTCTATGGCTACACCTTC	CASSLGQAFRVYGYTF
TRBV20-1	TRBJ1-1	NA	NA	TGCAGTGCTAAGGGGGGGAACACTGAAGCTTTCTTT	CSAKGGNTEAFF
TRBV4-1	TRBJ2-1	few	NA	TGCGCCAGCCGAGGAAGGGGTGAGCAGTTCTTC	CASRGRGEQFF
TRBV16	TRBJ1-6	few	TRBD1	TGTGCCAGCAGCCACCGACCGAGGGGGCGTAATTCACCCCTCCACTTT	CASSHRPRGRNSPLHF
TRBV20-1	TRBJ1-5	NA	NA	TGCAGTGCTAGAGATCCCCAGTTTCGGCAGCCCCAGCATTTT	CSARDPQFRQPQHF
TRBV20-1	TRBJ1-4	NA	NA	TGCAGTGCAGGGGTATTTGGTGAAAAACTGTTTTTT	CSAGVFGEKLFF
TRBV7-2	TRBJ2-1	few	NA	TGTGCCAGCAGCCCCGACTGGGCTGAGCAGTTCTTC	CASSPDWAEQFF
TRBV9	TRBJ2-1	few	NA	TGTGCCAGCAGCGTAGACTTCGGATACAATGAGCAGTTCTTC	CASSVDFGYNEQFF
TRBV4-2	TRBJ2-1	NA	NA	TGTGCCAGCAGCCGGCGGGTTGAGGGCAATGAGCAGTTCTTC	CASSRRVEGNEQFF
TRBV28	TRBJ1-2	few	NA	TGTGCCAGCAGTTCGGACCTTAAAACGATAGGCTACACCTTC	CASSSDLKTIGYTF
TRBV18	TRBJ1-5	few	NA	TGTGCCAGCTCACCCAGACAGGCCTCATTCAATCAGCCCCAGCATTTT	CASSPRQASFNQPQHF
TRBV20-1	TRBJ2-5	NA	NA	TGCAGTGCTAGAGCGGTAACGCTGGAGACCCAGTACTTC	CSARAVTLETQYF
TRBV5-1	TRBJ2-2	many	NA	TGCGCCAGCAGCTTCAACACCGGGGAGCTGTTTTTT	CASSFNTGELFF
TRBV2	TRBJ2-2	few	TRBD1	TGTGCCAGCAGTGAACAGGGGGCAAGGACCGGGGAGCTGTTTTTT	CASSEQGARTGELFF
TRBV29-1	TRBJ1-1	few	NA	TGCAGCGTTGAAACGGGGGGCCGGGGCACTGAAGCTTTCTTT	CSVETGGRGTEAFF
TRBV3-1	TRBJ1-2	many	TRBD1	TGTGCCAGCAGCCCCCGGGACAGGGTAAACTATGGCTACACCTTC	CASSPRDRVNYGYTF
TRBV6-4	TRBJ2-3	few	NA	TGTGCCAGCAGTGATACGGGCTCTAGCACAGATACGCAGTATTTT	CASSDTGSSTDTQYF
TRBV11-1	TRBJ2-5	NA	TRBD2	TGTGCCAGCAGTTCGACCGGGACTAGCGGGGGGGCCCGAGAGACCCAGTACTTC	CASSSTGTSGGARETQYF
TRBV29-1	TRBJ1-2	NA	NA	TGCAGCGTTGATGGTACCGTCTATGGCTACACCTTC	CSVDGTVYGYTF
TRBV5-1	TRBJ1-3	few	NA	TGCGCCAGCAGCTTGGACTTTCTCTCTGGAAACACCATATATTTT	CASSLDFLSGNTIYF
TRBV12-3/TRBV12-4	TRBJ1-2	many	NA	TGTGCCAGCACCCCGCGCTATGGCTACACCTTC	CASTPRYGYTF
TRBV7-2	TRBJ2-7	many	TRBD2	TGTGCCAGCAGCTTAGTCGGGCTAGCGGGAGAAGGGGAGCAGTACTTC	CASSLVGLAGEGEQYF
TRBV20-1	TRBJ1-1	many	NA	TGCAGTGCTAAAGAATCCCTGAACACTGAAGCTTTCTTT	CSAKESLNTEAFF
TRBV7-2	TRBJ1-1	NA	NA	TGTGCCAGCAGCTCAGGGATTTTGAACACTGAAGCTTTCTTT	CASSSGILNTEAFF
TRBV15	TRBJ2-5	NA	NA	TGTGCCATCGGGACCACTAAAGAGACCCAGTACTTC	CAIGTTKETQYF
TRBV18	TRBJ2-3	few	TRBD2	TGTGCCAGCTCATCGCGACTAGCGGAAAGCACAGATACGCAGTATTTT	CASSSRLAESTDTQYF
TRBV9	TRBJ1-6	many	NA	TGTGCCAGCAGCCCCCGCGGGCGGCCTTCTTCACCCCTCCACTTT	CASSPRGRPSSPLHF
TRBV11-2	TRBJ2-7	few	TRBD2	TGTGCCAGCAGTTCTACTAGCGGGAGCAGCGAGCAGTACTTC	CASSSTSGSSEQYF
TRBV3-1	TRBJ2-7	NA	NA	TGTGCCAGCAGCCTAACTTGGTGGGCAGCCGAGCAGTACTTC	CASSLTWWAAEQYF
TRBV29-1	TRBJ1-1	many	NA	TGCAGCGTTGAAGGCGGGAACACTGAAGCTTTCTTT	CSVEGGNTEAFF
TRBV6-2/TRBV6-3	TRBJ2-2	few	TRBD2	TGTGCCAGCACTCACCGGCTAGCGGGGGGAGCGAACACCGGGGAGCTGTTTTTT	CASTHRLAGGANTGELFF
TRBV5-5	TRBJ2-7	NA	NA	TGTGCCAGCAGCTTGTTGTGGGACACCACCTACGAGCAGTACTTC	CASSLLWDTTYEQYF
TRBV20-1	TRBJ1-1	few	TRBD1	TGCAGTGCCTACGACAGGGGGTTCGCTGAAGCTTTCTTT	CSAYDRGFAEAFF
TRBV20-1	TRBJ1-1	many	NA	TGCAGTGCTACCGGGGGCTCGAACACTGAAGCTTTCTTT	CSATGGSNTEAFF
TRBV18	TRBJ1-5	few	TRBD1	TGTGCCAGCTCCGTCCGGCCGGGACAGGGCAATCAGCCCCAGCATTTT	CASSVRPGQGNQPQHF
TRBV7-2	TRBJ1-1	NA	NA	TGTGCCAGCAGCCGGGACCTAATGAACACTGAAGCTTTCTTT	CASSRDLMNTEAFF
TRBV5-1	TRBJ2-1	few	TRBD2	TGCGCCAGCAGCTTGGTAGCGGGGGCACTCAATGAGCAGTTCTTC	CASSLVAGALNEQFF